This TCR beta chain was sequenced during a study of blood T cell repertoires in COVID-19. For the study at large: COVID-19 samples from acute and convalescent phases originated in the United States, Italy and Spain. In each case, the material was cDNA or gDNA derived from T cells, B-cell-depleted T cells, or PBMCs.

This CDR3 contains 16 residues. J gave up 2 bases and V 5 bases, and 3 bases lay outside the gene matches. Some clones are missing from TCRdb's copy, which holds only in-frame ones; the method was immunoSEQ multiplex PCR. Of fewer than 150,000 clones in the sample, 87% were seen once. The rearrangement joins TRBV6-7 to TRBJ2-3; the match to TRBD2 covers 14 bases. TRBV6-7 is an open reading frame whose function is uncertain. The receptor comes from a woman aged 40-49 years with acute or convalescent COVID-19. The sample consisted of peripheral blood. CDR3 DNA sequence: TGTGCCAGCAGTGGGACTAGCGGGGGCCCCACAGATACGCAGTATTTT. Translated: CASSGTSGGPTDTQYF.